This TCR beta chain was found in a study of regulatory T cells in long-lasting Graves disease. Trimming at V came to 3 bases and at J to 7 bases, leaving 8 bases not matched to a gene. This CDR3 region has 14 residues. Germline CDR1 is LNHDA and CDR2 is SQIVND (reference sequence). Time point given: persistent/refractory GD, antithyroid drugs over 5 years with positive TRAb. There was RNA extracted from PBMCs, and the TCR library was made from it. Patient provenance is recorded as an endocrinology department in Xi'an, China. HTBI primers from iRepertoire and Arm-PCR of CDR3 regions yielded the TCR beta libraries. MiXCR, run by TCRdb on the multiplex PCR reads, gives a single entry per CDR3 protein. The top ten clones hold around 26% of a sample with approximately 440,000 distinct CDR3 sequences, roughly a quarter of them seen once.

This receptor was identified in a female donor with Graves disease. The chain employs TRBV19 and TRBJ2-7; TRBD2 aligns across 8 bases. Sample: peripheral blood mononuclear cells (PBMCs), taken when the disease was refractory, from a patient treated with antithyroid drugs. The CDR3 is CASSMSGGRGEQYF. The CDR3 bases are TGTGCCAGTAGTATGTCGGGAGGGCGAGGGGAGCAGTACTTC.